This T cell receptor beta chain appears in the sequencing data of a study of T cells in Graves' hyperthyroidism and ophthalmopathy. Amplified regions were TCR beta CDR3 sequences from RNA transcripts. The HTBI primer set served for first-round RT-PCR of the TCR CDR3. One entry per CDR3 protein, called by TCRdb with MiXCR from the multiplex PCR reads. The repertoire holds hundreds of thousands of distinct CDR3 sequences, with 15% to 20% as singletons. CDR1 is LGHNA and CDR2 is YNFKEQ in the germline V gene. The CDR3 runs 15 residues. The V end lost 0 bases, the J end lost 3 bases, and 9 bases lay between the germline ends.

The chain is built from TRBV4-2 and TRBJ1-5; D is unresolved. This TCR was recovered from a woman aged 35 to 49 with Graves' ophthalmopathy. The sequenced sample consisted of blood. CDR3 sequence reads: CASSQDLTTNQPQHF. CDR3 in DNA: TGTGCCAGCAGCCAAGATCTGACAACCAATCAGCCCCAGCATTTT.